The 21 T cell receptor beta chains given below trace back to one sample, sequenced in a study of regulatory T cells in long-lasting Graves disease. Time point reported: persistent/refractory GD, antithyroid drugs over 5 years with positive TRAb. PBMC-derived RNA was used for the TCR library. Arm-PCR of CDR3 regions and iRepertoire HTBI primers were the basis on which TCR beta libraries were built. In TCRdb, the multiplex PCR reads were re-called with MiXCR into one record per CDR3 protein. The sample includes hundreds of thousands of distinct CDR3 sequences, 30% of them seen just once. Sequencing used peripheral blood mononuclear cells (PBMCs), obtained when the disease was refractory, from a patient treated with antithyroid drugs. The receptors stem from a female donor with Graves disease.

This clonotype has a handful of counts. This sequence joins TRBV20-1 and TRBJ2-2; D is possibly TRBD2 (6 bases). This CDR3 is 15 amino acids long. Germline V gene sequence: CDR1 DFQATT, CDR2 SNEGSKA (reference sequence). Trimming pared 3 bases from V and 6 bases from J, leaving 17 bases between. The DNA for the CDR3 is TGCAGTGCTAGGGGGGTTGAGACTAGGGCCGGGGAGCTGTTTTTT. This encodes CSARGVETRAGELFF.

The chain combines TRBV20-1 with TRBJ2-1, with a weak D call TRBD2 (6 bases). CDR3 length equals 12 residues. From germline, CDR1 is DFQATT and CDR2 SNEGSKA (reference sequence). CDR3 loop: CSGRGSRDEQFF. CDR3 bases: TGCAGCGGCCGGGGGAGTAGGGATGAGCAGTTCTTC.

J is TRBJ2-7 and V is TRBV10-3, with TRBD2 matching 12 bases. Germline CDR1 is ENHRY and CDR2 is SYGVKD. The CDR3 spans 15 residues. The trim removed 6 bases at V and 1 base at J, leaving 4 bases unmatched. The CDR3 DNA is TGTGCCATCAGACGACTAGCGGGAGCGTCCTACGAGCAGTACTTC. Protein: CAIRRLAGASYEQYF.

This clonotype was observed many times. J is TRBJ1-1 and V is TRBV29-1, with D unclear. Trimming took off 6 bases at V and 2 bases at J, with 16 bases between the two ends. Germline-derived CDR1 and CDR2 are SQVTM and ANQGSEA. The CDR3 spans 14 residues. The CDR3 loop reads CSVVPQVGNTEAFF. CDR3 DNA sequence: TGCAGCGTGGTCCCCCAGGTAGGCAACACTGAAGCTTTCTTT.

For this clonotype: At one of its ends the junction is not consistent with the germline gene, which may arise from a read error. The chain couples TRBV25-1 to TRBJ2-7; a weak D match, TRBD1 (6 bases). This CDR3 has 13 amino acids. Germline V lookup: CDR1 MGHDK, CDR2 SYGVNS. The CDR3 coding sequence is TGTGCCAGCAGTGAAGAACAGGGTAACGAGCAGCACTTC. Its translation is CASSEEQGNEQHF.

The chain joins TRBV19 to TRBJ1-6, with D perhaps matching TRBD1 (5 bases). CDR1 and CDR2 (germline): LNHDA, SQIVND (reference sequence). V lost 8 bases and J lost 9, with 11 bases in between. The CDR3 has 12 residues. The CDR3 loop is CASGWRGSPLHF. The CDR3 nucleotides read TGTGCCAGTGGGTGGAGGGGTTCACCCCTCCACTTT.

This clonotype was counted between two and nine times. This chain connects TRBV7-3 to TRBJ2-2, with D unclear. Deletions cut 0 bases from V and 7 bases from J, with 12 bases between. The germline V gene has CDR1 SGHTA and CDR2 FQGTGA. The CDR3 sequence is 15 residues long. The CDR3 bases are TGTGCCAGCAGCTTAACTGCGCCTACTGGCGGGGAGCTGTTTTTT. It translates to CASSLTAPTGGELFF. Full variable domain (remainder filled in from reference TRBV7-3 and TRBJ2-2): GAGVSQTPSNKVTEKGKYVELRCDPISGHTALYWYRQSLGQGPEFLIYFQGTGAADDSGLPNDRFFAVRPEGSVSTLKIQRTERGDSAVYLCASSLTAPTGGELFFGEGSRLTVL.

This clonotype appeared once. The V and J genes are TRBV20-1 and TRBJ2-7; tentatively, D is TRBD2 (6 bases). Between the trimmed V and J ends, which lost 5 bases and 1 base, there was a span of 18 bases. Germline CDR1 is DFQATT and CDR2 is SNEGSKA (reference sequence). The CDR3 has 15 amino acids. The chain's CDR3 is CSAPPVGGGSYEQYF. The CDR3 coding sequence is TGCAGTGCTCCCCCGGTGGGAGGTGGATCCTACGAGCAGTACTTC.

This clonotype was seen many times. The chain is built from TRBV11-2 and TRBJ2-7; possible D gene TRBD2, 6 bases. The V and J ends lost 5 bases and 3 bases respectively, with 17 bases between them. Germline V gene sequence: CDR1 SGHAT, CDR2 FQNNGV. The length of the CDR3 is 15 residues. The CDR3 spells CASSQPMRGLYEQYF. CDR3 nucleotides: TGTGCCAGCAGCCAACCCATGCGGGGCCTCTACGAGCAGTACTTC.

This chain uses TRBV9 with TRBJ2-2, with D unresolved. Germline lookup yields CDR1 SGDLS and CDR2 YYNGEE. This CDR3 has 13 amino acids. V dropped 3 bases and J dropped 6 bases, with 9 bases sitting between them. The CDR3 coding sequence is TGTGCCAGCAGCGGTAGGGTGGCCGGGGAGCTGTTTTTT. This encodes CASSGRVAGELFF.

In this sample, this clonotype turned up a few times. This chain uses TRBV20-1 with TRBJ1-1; 9 bases align to TRBD1. The CDR3 extends over 16 amino acids. J lost 5 bases, V lost 3 bases, and 13 bases had no gene match. Germline V gene sequence: CDR1 DFQATT, CDR2 SNEGSKA (reference sequence). The CDR3 region has the DNA TGCAGTGCTAGTCCAGACAGGACAGGGGAGAATACTGAAGCTTTCTTT. This translates into CSASPDRTGENTEAFF.

The chain links TRBV20-1 to TRBJ1-2; 9 bases are a match to TRBD1. This CDR3 is 15 amino acids long. V was clipped by 4 bases and J by 6 bases; unmatched bases: 12. Germline V gene lookup returns CDR1 DFQATT and CDR2 SNEGSKA (reference sequence). CDR3: CSATTPGQGFNGYTF. In DNA form, the CDR3 reads TGCAGTGCTACCACCCCGGGACAGGGTTTTAATGGCTACACCTTC.

This clonotype has more than one count but fewer than ten. The chain combines TRBV6-5 with TRBJ1-1, with D perhaps matching TRBD1 (5 bases). Germline V gene data show CDR1 as MNHEY and CDR2 as SVGAGI. The CDR3 runs 12 residues. V shed 2 bases and J shed 7 bases, with 8 bases lying between them. The CDR3 reads CASSYRGGEAFF. In DNA, the CDR3 is TGTGCCAGCAGTTACAGGGGAGGTGAAGCTTTCTTT.

V gene TRBV12-3 or TRBV12-4 combines with J gene TRBJ2-5; 14 bases fit TRBD2. The V segment lost 6 bases and the J segment 4 bases; nucleotides outside the gene matches: 7. The CDR3 is 16 residues long. CDR3 nucleotide sequence: TGTGCCAGCAGACCCGGGACTAGCGGGAGATCAGAGACCCAGTACTTC. This gives the protein CASRPGTSGRSETQYF.

The rearrangement uses TRBV25-1 and TRBJ2-2; possibly TRBD1 for D (5 bases). The germline gives CDR1 MGHDK, CDR2 SYGVNS. Trimming took off 4 bases at V and 6 bases at J, with 9 bases between the two ends. The CDR3 runs to 13 residues. The CDR3 bases are TGTGCCAGCAGTGGCTTGGGGCCCGGGGAGCTGTTTTTT. Translating it yields CASSGLGPGELFF.

The chain combines TRBV10-3 with TRBJ2-2; 12 bases are shared with TRBD2. There are 16 residues in the CDR3. V was clipped by 6 bases and J by 3 bases; unmatched bases: 5. Germline CDR1 and CDR2: ENHRY and SYGVKD. CDR3 region: CAISPRLAGDTGELFF. The CDR3 DNA reads as TGTGCCATCAGCCCCCGACTAGCGGGAGACACCGGGGAGCTGTTTTTT.

This clonotype occurred many times. The CDR3 sequence: CASSLTADYGYTF. CDR3 DNA sequence: TGTGCCAGCAGTTTGACAGCCGACTATGGCTACACCTTC. The V and J genes are TRBV27 and TRBJ1-2; D may be TRBD1 (5 bases). The V gene's germline CDR1 is MNHEY and CDR2 SMNVEV (reference sequence). Trimming took off 3 bases at V and 3 bases at J, with 8 bases between the two ends. The CDR3 spans 13 residues.

This clonotype occurred many times. The V gene is TRBV12-3 or TRBV12-4, the J gene TRBJ2-5, with 10 nucleotides matching TRBD1. This CDR3 spans 15 amino acids. Trimming cost V 6 bases and J 2 bases; bases outside gene matches: 6. The CDR3 DNA reads as TGTGCCAGCAGGCCGGGACAGGGGTCTCAAGAGACCCAGTACTTC. It yields the protein CASRPGQGSQETQYF.

The chain carries TRBV19 and TRBJ1-2; D is unresolved. Germline CDR1 is LNHDA and CDR2 is SQIVND (reference sequence). This CDR3 has 13 amino acids. The V gene lost 6 bases and the J gene lost 1 base, with 9 bases spanning the gap. The CDR3 protein is CASSPLLNYGYTF. The DNA of the CDR3 is TGTGCCAGTAGCCCTTTGCTTAACTATGGCTACACCTTC.

This chain connects TRBV30 to TRBJ1-4, with D uncertain. This CDR3 has 13 residues. Trimming cost V 1 base and J 5 bases, with 8 bases left between them. CDR1 is GTSNPN, CDR2 SVGIG, per germline (reference sequence). The CDR3 reads CAWSDGENEKLFF. The CDR3 nucleotides are TGTGCCTGGAGTGACGGCGAAAATGAAAAACTGTTTTTT.

Worth noting for this clonotype: At one boundary the junction diverges from the germline segment, which might be a read error. V usage is TRBV28 and J usage is TRBJ2-1; 10 bases are shared with TRBD2. The CDR3 is 15 residues long. Germline-derived CDR1 and CDR2 are MDHEN and SYDVKM. This CDR3 reads CACSSRLAGHNEQFF. The CDR3 nucleotides read TGTGCCTGCAGTTCCCGACTAGCGGGTCACAATGAGCAGTTCTTC.